Listed here are 29 T cell receptor beta chains from one sample, sequenced in a study of regulatory T cells in long-lasting Graves disease. HTBI primers from iRepertoire and Arm-PCR of CDR3 regions yielded the TCR beta libraries. Using its own MiXCR run on the multiplex PCR reads, TCRdb lists one record per CDR3 protein. This sample yields 400,000 to 500,000 distinct CDR3 sequences, of which less than 15% are seen a single time; approximately 15% belongs to the top ten. Time point defined: newly diagnosed GD, antithyroid drugs for less than 3 months. PBMC RNA was the source of the TCR library. Separately, the same data were catalogued under a study of T cells in Graves' hyperthyroidism and ophthalmopathy.

Sequenced here: peripheral blood mononuclear cells (PBMCs), sampled at new diagnosis, from a patient treated with antithyroid drugs. These TCRs come from a woman aged 50 to 60 with Graves disease.

This clonotype has a handful of counts. V and J are TRBV7-2 and TRBJ2-1; 8 nucleotides line up with TRBD2. The CDR3 loop spans 16 amino acids. Germline CDR1 is SGHTA and CDR2 is FQGNSA. After removal of 1 base from V and 9 bases from J, the junction contained 11 bases not matched to a gene. CDR3 in DNA: TGTGCCAGCAGCTTAGTGGTCACGGGAGGGCCGAGTGAGCAGTTCTTC. It is translated as CASSLVVTGGPSEQFF.

This clonotype occurred many times. V and J are TRBV28 and TRBJ2-7; D is unclear. The germline CDR1 and CDR2 sequences are MDHEN and SYDVKM. This CDR3 has 11 amino acids. Trimming stripped 10 bases from V and 5 bases from J, with 12 bases between. The CDR3 DNA follows: TGTGCCACTACGGACGCGCACGAGCAGTACTTC. Translation gives CATTDAHEQYF.

This clonotype showed up many times. This rearrangement joins TRBV10-3 to TRBJ2-2; TRBD2 might be the D (6 bases). The V gene's germline CDR1 is ENHRY and CDR2 SYGVKD. Trimming pared 5 bases from V and 0 bases from J, leaving 16 bases between. The CDR3 has 17 residues. The CDR3 DNA reads as TGTGCCATCAGTCGAGGTTTGGCGGGATCGAACACCGGGGAGCTGTTTTTT. Protein sequence: CAISRGLAGSNTGELFF.

This clonotype was counted ten times or more. The rearrangement joins TRBV20-1 to TRBJ2-2; weak D call: TRBD2 (5 bases). Germline-derived CDR1 and CDR2 are DFQATT and SNEGSKA (reference sequence). V shed 6 bases and J shed 0 bases, with 11 bases lying between them. This CDR3 has 14 amino acids. CDR3 in amino acids: CSAYPGTNTGELFF. CDR3 sequence (DNA): TGCAGTGCCTACCCCGGGACGAACACCGGGGAGCTGTTTTTT.

This clonotype showed up many times. In nucleotides, the CDR3 is TGTGCCAGCAGTTACTTGGAGGCTAATGAAAAACTGTTTTTT. Translating gives CASSYLEANEKLFF. This sequence joins TRBV6-5 and TRBJ1-4; D gene uncertain. The germline V gene has CDR1 MNHEY and CDR2 SVGAGI. CDR3 size: 14 residues. V was shortened by 1 base and J by 3 bases, with 6 bases between the two germline ends.

CDR3 sequence (DNA): TGTGCCAGCAGTGAGGTGGGGACTAGCGGGAGAGGAGAGGAGACCCAGTACTTC. It yields the protein CASSEVGTSGRGEETQYF. The rearrangement uses TRBV28 and TRBJ2-5; 14 positions match TRBD2. This CDR3 is 18 amino acids long. J lost 5 bases, V lost 5 bases, and 13 bases had no gene match. Germline CDR1 is MDHEN and CDR2 is SYDVKM. The full variable domain, rest sourced from reference TRBV28 and TRBJ2-5, is DVKVTQSSRYLVKRTGEKVFLECVQDMDHENMFWYRQDPGLGLRLIYFSYDVKMKEKGDIPEGYSVSREKKERFSLILESASTNQTSMYLCASSEVGTSGRGEETQYFGPGTRLLVL.

This rearrangement joins TRBV11-2 to TRBJ2-1; 9 bases agree with TRBD1. V shed 5 bases and J 5 bases; nucleotides not matched to a gene: 16. This CDR3 spans 18 amino acids. CDR1 and CDR2 from the germline V gene are SGHAT and FQNNGV. DNA for the CDR3: TGTGCCAGCAGCCCTCGGGACAGGGCTTACCTCAGTCACAATGAGCAGTTCTTC. Translating it yields CASSPRDRAYLSHNEQFF.

This clonotype was seen ten or more times. This sequence joins TRBV7-8 and TRBJ2-1, with 7 bases that match TRBD1. The germline V gene encodes CDR1 SGHVS and CDR2 FQNEAQ. V dropped 1 base and J dropped 4; count of bases not matched to a gene: 4. CDR3 length equals 15 residues. This CDR3 reads CASSLVGGAYNEQFF. The CDR3 DNA reads as TGTGCCAGCAGCTTAGTAGGGGGCGCGTACAATGAGCAGTTCTTC.

This clonotype was observed a few times. The junction departs from germline at one end; a sequencing error may be responsible. The chain recombines TRBV19 with TRBJ2-1, with TRBD1 matching 9 bases. CDR3 length: 16 residues. Germline V CDR1 and CDR2: LNHDA, SQIVND (reference sequence). CDR3 sequence: CASSLTGTGSPLAPYF. The CDR3 DNA sequence: TGTGCCAGTAGTCTCACCGGGACAGGGAGCCCCCTTGCCCCTTACTTC.

The J gene is TRBJ2-1, the V gene TRBV28; 11 bases match TRBD2. The CDR3 runs 15 residues. The V segment lost 2 bases and the J segment 6 bases; nucleotides outside the gene matches: 3. The V gene's germline CDR1 is MDHEN and CDR2 SYDVKM. The CDR3: CASSLLLAGVNEQFF. The DNA for the CDR3 is TGTGCCAGCAGTTTACTACTAGCGGGAGTCAATGAGCAGTTCTTC.

CDR3 nucleotide sequence: TGCGCCAGCAGCCAGGAATCTATGCTATATACGCAGTATTTT. This sequence encodes CASSQESMLYTQYF. The chain links TRBV4-1 to TRBJ2-3; no firm D call. This CDR3 has 14 residues. Germline V gives CDR1 MGHRA, CDR2 YSYEKL. With 3 bases removed from V and 7 bases from J, the gap between germline ends came to 14 bases.

The gene calls are TRBV5-5 and TRBJ2-5; D might be TRBD2 (6 bases). The CDR3 consists of 15 residues. V was trimmed by 4 bases and J by 5 bases, leaving 18 bases between them. The germline CDR1 and CDR2 sequences are SGHKS and YYEKEE (reference sequence). CDR3 protein: CASSRELGSYETQYF. In DNA, the CDR3 is TGTGCCAGCAGCCGGGAGCTTGGTAGCTACGAGACCCAGTACTTC.

This clonotype has a handful of counts. This CDR3 reads CASRPDRGNQPQHF. CDR3 coding DNA: TGTGCCAGCAGACCCGACAGGGGCAATCAGCCCCAGCATTTT. V usage is TRBV28 and J usage is TRBJ1-5; 7 bases match TRBD1. The germline V gene encodes CDR1 MDHEN and CDR2 SYDVKM. The CDR3 runs 14 residues. Unmatched junction bases numbered 4, after V lost 6 bases and J lost 2 bases.

The chain joins TRBV7-2 to TRBJ1-5; D remains ambiguous. V lost 2 bases, J lost 4 bases, and 12 bases lay in between. The CDR3 totals 15 residues. Germline V CDR1 and CDR2: SGHTA, FQGNSA. CDR3 loop: CASSLSGDGNQPQHF. For the CDR3, the DNA is TGTGCCAGCAGCTTAAGCGGGGATGGGAATCAGCCCCAGCATTTT.

This clonotype was counted ten times or more. The chain links TRBV28 to TRBJ2-5; 9 positions match TRBD2. CDR3 size: 17 residues. Germline-derived CDR1 and CDR2 are MDHEN and SYDVKM. V lost 6 bases, J lost 1 base, and 12 bases stayed unmatched. CDR3 DNA sequence: TGTGCCAGCAGCCCGGGTGGGCTAGCGGGATCCCAAGAGACCCAGTACTTC. Translating gives CASSPGGLAGSQETQYF.

J is TRBJ2-1 and V is TRBV5-1; 11 positions match TRBD2. After removal of 1 base from V and 2 bases from J, the junction contained 5 bases not matched to a gene. The CDR3 spans 17 residues. Germline V CDR1 and CDR2: SGHRS, YFSETQ. The CDR3 DNA reads TGCGCCAGCAGCTTGACTAGCGGGAGCTCCACCTACAATGAGCAGTTCTTC. Protein sequence: CASSLTSGSSTYNEQFF. The entire variable domain, with the rest obtained from reference TRBV5-1 and TRBJ2-1, is as follows: KAGVTQTPRYLIKTRGQQVTLSCSPISGHRSVSWYQQTPGQGLQFLFEYFSETQRNKGNFPGRFSGRQFSNSRSEMNVSTLELGDSALYLCASSLTSGSSTYNEQFFGPGTRLTVL.

This clonotype was seen a few times. The J gene is TRBJ2-7, the V gene TRBV5-1; D is undetermined. The V gene's germline CDR1 is SGHRS and CDR2 YFSETQ. The CDR3 is made up of 13 amino acids. Between the trimmed V and J ends, which lost 4 bases and 5 bases, there was a span of 13 bases. The CDR3 reads CASSASDNDEQYF. The CDR3 bases are TGCGCCAGCAGCGCGTCAGACAATGACGAGCAGTACTTC.

This clonotype was seen more than once but under ten times. The CDR3 loop reads CASRKQGATGGYTF. CDR3 DNA sequence: TGTGCCAGCAGGAAACAGGGGGCAACAGGTGGCTACACCTTC. The chain is built from TRBV28 and TRBJ1-2; TRBD1 matches at 9 bases. Germline-derived CDR1 and CDR2 are MDHEN and SYDVKM. The CDR3 covers 14 residues. J lost 7 bases, V lost 6 bases, and 9 bases had no gene match.

This clonotype occurred many times. The chain couples TRBV30 to TRBJ2-2; D possibly corresponds to TRBD1 (6 bases). CDR3 length equals 14 residues. CDR1 and CDR2 from the germline V gene are GTSNPN and SVGIG (reference sequence). Trimming shortened V by 1 base and J by 4 bases, and 10 bases separated the two germline ends. The CDR3 region has the DNA TGTGCCTGGAGTGGTCGAGGGGGCACCGGGGAGCTGTTTTTT. Translating gives CAWSGRGGTGELFF.

This clonotype was detected many times. This chain joins TRBV27 and TRBJ1-5; a possible D gene is TRBD1 (6 bases). Germline CDR1 reads MNHEY; CDR2 reads SMNVEV (reference sequence). V was trimmed by 8 bases and J by 2 bases, leaving 16 bases between them. The CDR3 consists of 15 residues. The CDR3 reads CASSRGGSGNQPQHF. Written as DNA, the CDR3 is TGTGCCAGCTCACGCGGGGGCAGTGGCAATCAGCCCCAGCATTTT.

This rearrangement joins TRBV5-1 to TRBJ2-1; D is tentatively TRBD1 or TRBD2 (5 bases each). The length of the CDR3 is 12 residues. Germline lookup yields CDR1 SGHRS and CDR2 YFSETQ. The V end lost 0 bases, the J end lost 13 bases, and 11 bases lay between the germline ends. In DNA form, the CDR3 reads TGCGCCAGCAGCTTGGAAGGGGACCATCAGTTCTTC. It yields the protein CASSLEGDHQFF.

V usage is TRBV25-1 and J usage is TRBJ2-5; the D gene is possibly TRBD2 (5 bases). The germline V gene encodes CDR1 MGHDK and CDR2 SYGVNS. With 0 bases removed from V and 5 bases from J, the gap between germline ends came to 19 bases. CDR3 length: 17 amino acids. For the CDR3, the DNA is TGTGCCAGCAGTGAATATCGACGGGAACCTCCGACGGAGACCCAGTACTTC. Its protein product is CASSEYRREPPTETQYF.

This clonotype was detected ten times or more. The chain employs TRBV4-1 and TRBJ1-4; D not resolved. The V and J ends lost 0 bases and 7 bases respectively, with 18 bases between them. The CDR3 sequence is 17 residues long. Germline V CDR1 and CDR2: MGHRA, YSYEKL. As DNA, the CDR3 is TGCGCCAGCAGCCAAGAGCACATCATGGCCCTCGGTGAAAAACTGTTTTTT. This codes for CASSQEHIMALGEKLFF.

At least ten counts were recorded for this clonotype. This sequence joins TRBV29-1 and TRBJ2-3, with no clear D. Germline V gives CDR1 SQVTM, CDR2 ANQGSEA. This CDR3 is 10 amino acids long. Trimming left V 4 bases short and J 14 bases short, with 13 bases between. CDR3 sequence reads: CSVVNGLGYF. CDR3 nucleotide sequence: TGCAGCGTTGTAAATGGTCTAGGGTATTTT.

This clonotype appeared many times. CDR3 loop: CASSLSGTRKETQYF. In DNA form, the CDR3 reads TGTGCCAGCAGCTTGTCCGGGACACGGAAAGAGACCCAGTACTTC. The chain has TRBV11-1 and TRBJ2-5, with a possible D match to TRBD1 (6 bases). The germline V gene encodes CDR1 SGHAT and CDR2 FQDESV (reference sequence). The germline V and J ends were trimmed by 3 bases and 3 bases, with 14 bases remaining between them. The CDR3 is 15 amino acids.

On this clonotype itself: It may be a read error: a sequence one base away is much more abundant. The chain is built from TRBV28 and TRBJ2-7; D possibly corresponds to TRBD1 (6 bases). V was cut by 7 bases and J by 2 bases, with 21 bases left in between. Germline CDR1 is MDHEN and CDR2 is SYDVKM. CDR3 length: 16 residues. Written as DNA, the CDR3 is TGTGCCAGCACCGGGTGGGGGACAAGGTCCCCCTACGAGCAGTACTTC. Translated: CASTGWGTRSPYEQYF.

This clonotype was detected ten times or more. The rearrangement uses TRBV5-1 and TRBJ1-1; 7 bases line up with TRBD1. The CDR3 is 15 amino acids. CDR1 SGHRS and CDR2 YFSETQ come from the germline V gene. The ends lost 7 bases at V and 0 bases at J; junction bases unmatched: 9. The CDR3 region is CASGEGALMNTEAFF. The CDR3 nucleotides are TGCGCCAGCGGGGAGGGGGCGTTGATGAACACTGAAGCTTTCTTT.

This clonotype was detected ten times or more. The chain has TRBV2 and TRBJ2-5, with 8 bases that match TRBD2. The CDR3 runs to 14 residues. V shed 10 bases and J 4 bases; nucleotides not matched to a gene: 11. From germline, CDR1 is SNHLY and CDR2 FYNNEI. The CDR3 nucleotides read TGTGCCACCAGCAGTTTACGGGAGGGAGAGACCCAGTACTTC. Protein sequence: CATSSLREGETQYF. The whole variable domain, remainder taken from reference TRBV2 and TRBJ2-5, is EPEVTQTPSHQVTQMGQEVILRCVPISNHLYFYWYRQILGQKVEFLVSFYNNEISEKSEIFDDQFSVERPDGSNFTLKIRSTKLEDSAMYFCATSSLREGETQYFGPGTRLLVL.

This clonotype has at least ten counts. The chain has TRBV28 and TRBJ2-7; D tentatively reads TRBD1 or TRBD2 (5 bases each). This CDR3 comprises 17 residues. V dropped 2 bases and J dropped 5 bases, with 22 bases sitting between them. Germline V gene sequence: CDR1 MDHEN, CDR2 SYDVKM. The CDR3 here is CASSLSVPGADYHEQYF. CDR3 in DNA: TGTGCCAGCAGTTTAAGTGTTCCCGGGGCCGATTACCACGAGCAGTACTTC.